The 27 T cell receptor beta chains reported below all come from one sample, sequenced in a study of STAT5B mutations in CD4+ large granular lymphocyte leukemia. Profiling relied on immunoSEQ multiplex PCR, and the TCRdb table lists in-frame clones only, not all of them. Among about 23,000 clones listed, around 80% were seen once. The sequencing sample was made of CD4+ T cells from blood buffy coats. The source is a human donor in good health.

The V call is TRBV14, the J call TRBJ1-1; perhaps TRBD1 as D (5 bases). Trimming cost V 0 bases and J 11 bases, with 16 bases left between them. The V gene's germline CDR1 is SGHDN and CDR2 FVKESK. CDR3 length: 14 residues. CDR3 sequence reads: CASSQDPGRRAAFF. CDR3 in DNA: TGTGCCAGCAGCCAAGATCCGGGGCGGCGCGCGGCTTTCTTT.

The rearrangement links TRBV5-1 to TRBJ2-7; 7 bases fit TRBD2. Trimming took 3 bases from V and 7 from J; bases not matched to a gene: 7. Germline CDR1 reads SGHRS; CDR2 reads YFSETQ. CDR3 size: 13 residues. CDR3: CASSSGPRGEQYF. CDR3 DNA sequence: TGCGCCAGCAGCTCAGGACCGCGGGGGGAGCAGTACTTC.

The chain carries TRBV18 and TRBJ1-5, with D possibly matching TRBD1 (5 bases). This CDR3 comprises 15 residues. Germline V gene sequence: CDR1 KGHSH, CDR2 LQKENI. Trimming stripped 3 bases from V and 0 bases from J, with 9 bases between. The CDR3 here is CASSPAGLSNQPQHF. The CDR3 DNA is TGTGCCAGCTCACCCGCGGGACTTAGCAATCAGCCCCAGCATTTT.

CDR3 in amino acids: CASRPRHVGEETQYF. The DNA of the CDR3 is TGTGCCAGCAGACCACGACATGTGGGGGAGGAGACCCAGTACTTC. The gene calls are TRBV27 and TRBJ2-5; the D gene could be TRBD1 or TRBD2 (5 bases each). V lost 6 bases to trimming and J lost 5 bases, with 19 bases between them. Germline-derived CDR1 and CDR2 are MNHEY and SMNVEV (reference sequence). This CDR3 has 15 amino acids.

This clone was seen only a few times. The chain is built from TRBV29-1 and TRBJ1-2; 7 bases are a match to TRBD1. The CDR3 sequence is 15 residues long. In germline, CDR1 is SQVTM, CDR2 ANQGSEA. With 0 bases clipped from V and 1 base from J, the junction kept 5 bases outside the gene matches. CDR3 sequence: CSVEDRGQFNYGYTF. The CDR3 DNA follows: TGCAGCGTTGAAGATCGGGGACAGTTTAACTATGGCTACACCTTC. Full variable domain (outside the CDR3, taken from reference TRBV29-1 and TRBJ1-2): SAVISQKPSRDICQRGTSLTIQCQVDSQVTMMFWYRQQPGQSLTLIATANQGSEATYESGFVIDKFPISRPNLTFSTLTVSNMSPEDSSIYLCSVEDRGQFNYGYTFGSGTRLTVV.

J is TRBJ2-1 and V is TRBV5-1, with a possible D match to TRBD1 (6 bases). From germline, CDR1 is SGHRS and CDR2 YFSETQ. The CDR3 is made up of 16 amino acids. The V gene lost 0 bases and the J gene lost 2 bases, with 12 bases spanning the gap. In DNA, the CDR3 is TGCGCCAGCAGCTTGGCCAACGGACAGCCCTACAATGAGCAGTTCTTC. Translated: CASSLANGQPYNEQFF.

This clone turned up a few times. The CDR3: CASCPLGVNSPLHF. CDR3 in DNA: TGCGCCAGCTGCCCCCTCGGGGTTAATTCACCCCTCCACTTT. The chain is built from TRBV23-1 and TRBJ1-6; unclear D gene. TRBV23-1 is noted as an ORF with a role that remains uncertain. This CDR3 is 14 amino acids long. V lost 8 bases, J lost 6 bases, and 14 bases lay in between.

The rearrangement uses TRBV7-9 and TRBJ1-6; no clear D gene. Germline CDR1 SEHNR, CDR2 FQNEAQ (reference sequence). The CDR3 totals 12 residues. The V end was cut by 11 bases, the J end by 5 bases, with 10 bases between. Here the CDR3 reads CASARDNSPLHF. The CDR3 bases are TGTGCCTCAGCCCGGGATAATTCACCCCTCCACTTT.

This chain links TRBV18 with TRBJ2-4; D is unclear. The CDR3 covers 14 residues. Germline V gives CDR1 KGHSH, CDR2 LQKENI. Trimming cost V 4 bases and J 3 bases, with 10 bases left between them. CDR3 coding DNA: TGTGCCAGCTCACGCGAGACGAGCAAAAACATTCAGTACTTC. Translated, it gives CASSRETSKNIQYF.

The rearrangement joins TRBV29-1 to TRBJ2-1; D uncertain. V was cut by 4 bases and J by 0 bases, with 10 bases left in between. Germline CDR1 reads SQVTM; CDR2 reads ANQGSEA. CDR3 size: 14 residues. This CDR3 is CSVGAASSYNEQFF. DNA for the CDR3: TGCAGCGTTGGGGCGGCCAGCTCCTACAATGAGCAGTTCTTC.

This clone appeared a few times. CDR3 protein: CASSPDVNYGYTF. The CDR3 DNA is TGTGCCAGCAGTCCTGACGTCAACTATGGCTACACCTTC. The chain employs TRBV5-4 and TRBJ1-2; D call uncertain. Germline lookup yields CDR1 SGHNT and CDR2 YYREEE (reference sequence). With 5 bases removed from V and 2 bases from J, the gap between germline ends came to 10 bases. CDR3 length: 13 residues.

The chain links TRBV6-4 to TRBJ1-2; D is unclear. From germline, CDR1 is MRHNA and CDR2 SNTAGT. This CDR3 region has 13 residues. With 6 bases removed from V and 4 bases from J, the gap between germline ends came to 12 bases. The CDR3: CASSAGRIYGYTF. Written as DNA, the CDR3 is TGTGCCAGCAGCGCCGGACGGATCTATGGCTACACCTTC.

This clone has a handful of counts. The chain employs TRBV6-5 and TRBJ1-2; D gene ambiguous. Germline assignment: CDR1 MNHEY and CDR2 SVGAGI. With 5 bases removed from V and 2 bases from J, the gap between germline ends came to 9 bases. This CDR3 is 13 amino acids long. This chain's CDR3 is CASSNPNNYGYTF. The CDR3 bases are TGTGCCAGCAGTAACCCAAACAACTATGGCTACACCTTC.

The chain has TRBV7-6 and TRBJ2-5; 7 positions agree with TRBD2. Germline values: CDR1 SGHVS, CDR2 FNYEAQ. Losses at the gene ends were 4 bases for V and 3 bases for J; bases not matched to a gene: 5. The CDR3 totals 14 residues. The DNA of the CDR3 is TGTGCCAGCAGCTGGGGACTATCGGAAGAGACCCAGTACTTC. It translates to CASSWGLSEETQYF.

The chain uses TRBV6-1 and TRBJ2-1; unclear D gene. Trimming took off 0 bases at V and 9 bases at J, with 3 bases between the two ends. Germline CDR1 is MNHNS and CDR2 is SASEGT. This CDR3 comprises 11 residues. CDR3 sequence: CASSEAIEQFF. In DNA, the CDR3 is TGTGCCAGCAGTGAAGCCATTGAGCAGTTCTTC.

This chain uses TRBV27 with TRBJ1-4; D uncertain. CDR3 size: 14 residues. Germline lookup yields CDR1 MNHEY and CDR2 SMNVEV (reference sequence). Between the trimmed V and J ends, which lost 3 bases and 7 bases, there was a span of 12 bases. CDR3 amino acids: CASSFDSFSEKLFF. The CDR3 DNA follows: TGTGCCAGCAGTTTCGATAGTTTTAGTGAAAAACTGTTTTTT. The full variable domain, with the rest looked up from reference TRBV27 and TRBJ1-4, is EAQVTQNPRYLITVTGKKLTVTCSQNMNHEYMSWYRQDPGLGLRQIYYSMNVEVTDKGDVPEGYKVSRKEKRNFPLILESPSPNQTSLYFCASSFDSFSEKLFFGSGTQLSVL.

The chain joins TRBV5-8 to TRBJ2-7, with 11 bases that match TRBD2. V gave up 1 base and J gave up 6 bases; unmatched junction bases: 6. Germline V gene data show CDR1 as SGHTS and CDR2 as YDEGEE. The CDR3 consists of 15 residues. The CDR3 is CASSLPSGGPVEQYF. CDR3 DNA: TGTGCCAGCAGCTTGCCTAGCGGGGGGCCCGTCGAGCAGTACTTC.

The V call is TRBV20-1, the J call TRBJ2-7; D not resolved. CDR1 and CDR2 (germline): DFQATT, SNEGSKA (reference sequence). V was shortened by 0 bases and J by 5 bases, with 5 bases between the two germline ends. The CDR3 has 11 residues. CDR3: CSARDHHEQYF. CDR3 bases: TGCAGTGCTAGAGATCATCACGAGCAGTACTTC.

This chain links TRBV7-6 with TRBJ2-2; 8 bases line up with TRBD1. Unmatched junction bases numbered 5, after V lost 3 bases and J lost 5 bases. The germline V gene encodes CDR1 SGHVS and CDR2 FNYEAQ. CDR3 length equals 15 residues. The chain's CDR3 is CASSFGTGRTGELFF. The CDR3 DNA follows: TGTGCCAGCAGCTTTGGGACAGGTCGGACCGGGGAGCTGTTTTTT.

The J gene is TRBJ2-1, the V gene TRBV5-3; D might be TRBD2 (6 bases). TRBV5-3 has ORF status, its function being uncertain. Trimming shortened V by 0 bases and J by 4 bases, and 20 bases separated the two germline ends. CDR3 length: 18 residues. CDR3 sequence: CARSLGPGALVPYNEQFF. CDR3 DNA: TGTGCCAGAAGCTTGGGTCCGGGAGCCCTCGTACCGTACAATGAGCAGTTCTTC.

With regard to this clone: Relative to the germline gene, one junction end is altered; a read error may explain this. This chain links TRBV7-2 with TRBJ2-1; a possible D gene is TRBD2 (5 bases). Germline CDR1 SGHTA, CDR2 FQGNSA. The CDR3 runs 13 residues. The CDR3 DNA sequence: TGTGCCAGCAGCCTACTAGTGGGCAATCAGCAGTTCTTC. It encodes CASSLLVGNQQFF.

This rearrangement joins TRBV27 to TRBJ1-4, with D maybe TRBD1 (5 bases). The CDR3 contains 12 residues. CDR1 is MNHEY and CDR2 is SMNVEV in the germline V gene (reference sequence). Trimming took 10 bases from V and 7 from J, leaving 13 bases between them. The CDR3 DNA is TGTGCCAACGGCCGCGGGGGTGAAAAACTGTTTTTT. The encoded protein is CANGRGGEKLFF.

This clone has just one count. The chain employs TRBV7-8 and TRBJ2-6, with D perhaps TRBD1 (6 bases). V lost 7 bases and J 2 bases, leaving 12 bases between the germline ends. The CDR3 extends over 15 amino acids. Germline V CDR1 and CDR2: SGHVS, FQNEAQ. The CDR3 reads CASTPRDTGANVLTF. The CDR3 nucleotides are TGTGCCAGCACCCCCAGGGACACTGGGGCCAACGTCCTGACTTTC.

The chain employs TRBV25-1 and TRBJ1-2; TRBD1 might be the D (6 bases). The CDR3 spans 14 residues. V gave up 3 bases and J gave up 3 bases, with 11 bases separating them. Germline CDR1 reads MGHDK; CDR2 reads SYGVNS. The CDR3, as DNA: TGTGCCAGCAGTGAGGCAGGGGTTGACTATGGCTACACCTTC. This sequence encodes CASSEAGVDYGYTF.

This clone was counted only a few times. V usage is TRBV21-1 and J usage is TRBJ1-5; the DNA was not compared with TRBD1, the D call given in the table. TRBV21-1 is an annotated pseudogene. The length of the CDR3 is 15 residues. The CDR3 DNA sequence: TGTGCCAGCAGCAAAGGCAGGGGTTCCTTCCAGCCCCAGCATTTT. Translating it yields CASSKGRGSFQPQHF.

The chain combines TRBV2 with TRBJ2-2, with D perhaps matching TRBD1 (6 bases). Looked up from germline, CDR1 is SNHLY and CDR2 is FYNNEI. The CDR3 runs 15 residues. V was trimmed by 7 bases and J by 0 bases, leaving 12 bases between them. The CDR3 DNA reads TGTGCCAGCAAGACCGGGACACCGAACACCGGGGAGCTGTTTTTT. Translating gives CASKTGTPNTGELFF.

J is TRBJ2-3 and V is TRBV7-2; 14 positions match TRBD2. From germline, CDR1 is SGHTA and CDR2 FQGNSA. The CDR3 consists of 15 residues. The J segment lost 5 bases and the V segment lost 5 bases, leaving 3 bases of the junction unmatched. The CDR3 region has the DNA TGTGCCAGCAGCCGGGGACTAGCGGGGGAAGATACGCAGTATTTT. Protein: CASSRGLAGEDTQYF.